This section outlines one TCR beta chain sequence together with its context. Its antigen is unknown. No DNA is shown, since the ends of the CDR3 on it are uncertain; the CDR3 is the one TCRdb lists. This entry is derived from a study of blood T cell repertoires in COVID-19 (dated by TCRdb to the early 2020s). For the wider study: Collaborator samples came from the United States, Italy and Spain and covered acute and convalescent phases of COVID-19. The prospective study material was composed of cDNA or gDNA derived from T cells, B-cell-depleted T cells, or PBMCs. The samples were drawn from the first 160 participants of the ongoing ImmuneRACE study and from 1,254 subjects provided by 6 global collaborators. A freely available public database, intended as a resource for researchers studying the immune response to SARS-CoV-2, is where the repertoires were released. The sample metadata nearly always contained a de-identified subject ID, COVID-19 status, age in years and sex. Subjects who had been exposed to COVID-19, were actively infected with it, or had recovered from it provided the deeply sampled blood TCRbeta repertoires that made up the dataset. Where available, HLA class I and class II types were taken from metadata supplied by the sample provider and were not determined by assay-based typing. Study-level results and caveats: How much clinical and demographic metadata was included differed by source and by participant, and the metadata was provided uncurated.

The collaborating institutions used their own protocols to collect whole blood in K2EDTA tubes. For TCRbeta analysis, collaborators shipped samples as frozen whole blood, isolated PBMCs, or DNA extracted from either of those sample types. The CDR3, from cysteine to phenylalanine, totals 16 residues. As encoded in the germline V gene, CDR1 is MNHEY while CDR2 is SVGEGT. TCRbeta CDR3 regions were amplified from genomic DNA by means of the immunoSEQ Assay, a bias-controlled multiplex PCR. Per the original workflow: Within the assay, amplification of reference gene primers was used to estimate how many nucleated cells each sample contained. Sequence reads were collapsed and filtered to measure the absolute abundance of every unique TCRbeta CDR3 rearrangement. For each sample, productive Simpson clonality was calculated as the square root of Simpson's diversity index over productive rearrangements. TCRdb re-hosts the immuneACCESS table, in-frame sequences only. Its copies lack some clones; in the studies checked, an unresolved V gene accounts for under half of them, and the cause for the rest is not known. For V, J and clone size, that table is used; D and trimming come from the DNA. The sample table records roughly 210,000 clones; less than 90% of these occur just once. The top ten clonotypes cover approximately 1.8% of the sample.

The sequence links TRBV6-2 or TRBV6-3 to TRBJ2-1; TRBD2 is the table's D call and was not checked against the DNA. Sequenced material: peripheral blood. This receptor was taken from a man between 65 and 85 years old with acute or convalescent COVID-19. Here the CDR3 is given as CASSSSEGGEWNEQFF.